This T cell receptor (beta chain) was sequenced for a study of post-analysis software for immune sequencing data (dated by TCRdb to between 2014 and 2016). The study in broad terms: The recorded disease courses included relapsing-remitting, secondary progressive and progressive-relapsing multiple sclerosis, and some patients had no subtype annotation. The patient repertoires were set against about 12 previously published healthy control repertoires from donors whose ages ranged from roughly 6 to 26 years. A subset of samples was prepared in parallel using single-end sample barcoding, then pooled and co-amplified after Illumina adapter ligation.

TCR beta repertoires were profiled from peripheral blood of roughly 13 young patients with multiple sclerosis to demonstrate the VDJtools post-analysis software. Multiple sclerosis patients were children and adolescents aged about 6 to 16 years. CDR1 and CDR2, per the germline V gene, are SGHVS and FQNEAQ. Its CDR3 holds 13 amino acids, cysteine through phenylalanine. Only CDR3 DNA remains: 39 bases, in frame from the first base. V ends up 5 bases short and J 14 bases short, with an unmatched junction base count of 8. As for this clonotype: Its antigen target is currently unknown. Per-base qualities were not stored, and no clone one base away is much larger.

Libraries were prepared through PCR. The data were produced on an Illumina HiSeq 2500. Unique molecular identifiers were incorporated into TCR beta cDNA libraries to reduce PCR and sequencing biases. About 0.5 million cDNA molecules were obtained for every 1 to 10 million input T cells, so each molecule roughly corresponded to one T cell. Patient libraries were prepared and sequenced with the same protocol used for the earlier healthy control dataset. Within a given batch, samples were prepared together, multiplexed and sequenced on the same HiSeq lane. The authors' pipeline ran thus. MIGEC handled the raw barcoded reads, throwing out single-read molecular identifier groups before consensus assembly and CDR3 extraction. Clonotype tables were post-analysed with VDJtools, and diversity was normalized by down-sampling all datasets to the smallest sample size. Repertoire overlap clustering matched CDR3 amino acid but not nucleotide sequences to correct batch-related cross-sample contamination. TCRdb reran the public reads through fastp at Q25 and MiXCR, keeping productive beta chains. A single entry per CDR3 protein holds the most common genes and DNA from its merged rows. The V and J calls and clone size come from TCRdb's table, not from the authors' own analysis. The sample yields 600,000 to 750,000 distinct CDR3 sequences; roughly three fifths were counted once. The ten largest clonotypes hold around 10% of the sample.

The paper as a whole reports these results and caveats: Compared with controls, multiple sclerosis patients had significantly lower normalized Chao1 diversity, a finding suggesting substantial peripheral T-cell clonal expansion. The control group was slightly older than the multiple sclerosis patient group. When samples were clustered directly using the F measure, samples prepared in the same batch co-clustered strongly, which prompted a batch-effect correction. Four or five TRBV segments, including TRBV5-6, TRBV5-1 and TRBV20-1, were significantly more frequent in patients than controls.

The sample consisted of blood. The chain is assembled from TRBV7-8 and TRBJ1-6; 8 bases in between match TRBD1. The origin of this receptor is a girl aged 2 to 10 with multiple sclerosis. The nucleotide sequence is given as TGTGCCAGCAGCCCTTGGGGACAGGACTCCCTCCACTTT. Translated, it reads CASSPWGQDSLHF.